The clone carrying this TCR beta chain is a singleton in its sample. Its matching antigen is unknown. The germline gives CDR1 SGHNT, CDR2 YYREEE (reference sequence). This CDR3 has 18 amino acids. Trimming removed 4 bases from V and 0 bases from J; junction bases left unmatched: 8. The data were taken from a study of cytomegalovirus exposure and HLA in healthy donors. Study summary: The Caucasian-associated ancestry cluster held more than 80% of some 420 genotyped donors.

It was with 60 Vbeta and 13 Jbeta primers that the PCR ran. The method was immunoSEQ multiplex PCR; TCRdb's version includes in-frame clones alone and lacks a portion of them. The data show about 130,000 clones, over 60% seen once. Regarding the study as a whole: Rarity held for most TCR sequences, but there were some public TCRs that occurred in many donors. About 180 TCR beta chains were listed as cytomegalovirus-associated. The HLA-A and HLA-B alleles of most subjects were reportedly predicted accurately from TCR beta sequences.

This clonotype was sampled from a man aged 40-49 years in good health and CMV-seronegative. The sequencing sample was made of PBMCs. J is TRBJ2-6 and V is TRBV5-4, with 9 bases that match TRBD1. Here the CDR3 reads CASSDGQGLVSGANVLTF. The CDR3 DNA reads as TGTGCCAGCAGCGACGGACAGGGGCTGGTCTCTGGGGCCAACGTCCTGACTTTC.